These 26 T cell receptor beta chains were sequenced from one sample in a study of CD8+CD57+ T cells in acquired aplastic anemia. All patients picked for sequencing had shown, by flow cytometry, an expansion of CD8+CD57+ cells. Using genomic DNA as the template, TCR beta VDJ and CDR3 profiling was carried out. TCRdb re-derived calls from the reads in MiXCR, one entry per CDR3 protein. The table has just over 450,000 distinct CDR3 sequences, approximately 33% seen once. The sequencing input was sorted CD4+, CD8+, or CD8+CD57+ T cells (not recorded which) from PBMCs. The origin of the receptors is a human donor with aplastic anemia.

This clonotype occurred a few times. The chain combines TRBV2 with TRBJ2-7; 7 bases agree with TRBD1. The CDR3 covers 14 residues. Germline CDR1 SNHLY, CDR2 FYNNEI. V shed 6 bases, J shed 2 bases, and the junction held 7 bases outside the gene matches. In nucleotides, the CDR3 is TGTGCCAGCAGCCAATACAGGGGTCCCTACGAGCAGTACTTC. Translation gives CASSQYRGPYEQYF.

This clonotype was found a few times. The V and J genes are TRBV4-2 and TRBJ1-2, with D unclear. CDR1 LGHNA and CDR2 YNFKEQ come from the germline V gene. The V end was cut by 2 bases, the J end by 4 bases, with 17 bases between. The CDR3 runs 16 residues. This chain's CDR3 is CASSQPLGNRAYGYTF. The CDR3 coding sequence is TGTGCCAGCAGCCAACCTCTGGGGAATCGTGCCTATGGCTACACCTTC.

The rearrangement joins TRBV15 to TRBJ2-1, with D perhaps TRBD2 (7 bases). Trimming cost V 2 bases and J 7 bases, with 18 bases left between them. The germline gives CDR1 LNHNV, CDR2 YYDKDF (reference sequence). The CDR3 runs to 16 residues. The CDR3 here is CATSRPRGGAGNEQFF. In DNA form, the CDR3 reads TGTGCCACCAGCAGACCGAGGGGGGGGGCAGGGAATGAGCAGTTCTTC.

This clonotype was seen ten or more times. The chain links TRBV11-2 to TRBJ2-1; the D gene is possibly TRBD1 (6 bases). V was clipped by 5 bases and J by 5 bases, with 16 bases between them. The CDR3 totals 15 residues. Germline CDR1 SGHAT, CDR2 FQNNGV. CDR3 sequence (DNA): TGTGCCAGCAGCCGACAGGCACTTTTGGACAATGAGCAGTTCTTC. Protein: CASSRQALLDNEQFF.

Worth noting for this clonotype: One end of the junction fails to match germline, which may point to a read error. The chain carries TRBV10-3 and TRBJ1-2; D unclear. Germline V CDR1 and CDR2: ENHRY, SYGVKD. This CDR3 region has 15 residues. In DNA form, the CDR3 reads TGTGCCAGCAGTTTAACCAACCATAGCCCCTCTGGCTACACCTTC. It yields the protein CASSLTNHSPSGYTF.

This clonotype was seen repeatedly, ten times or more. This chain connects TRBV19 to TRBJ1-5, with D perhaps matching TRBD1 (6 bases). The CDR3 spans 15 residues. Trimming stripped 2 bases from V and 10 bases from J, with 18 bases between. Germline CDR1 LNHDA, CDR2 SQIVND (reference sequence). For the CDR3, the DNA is TGTGCCAGTAGTATAAGGGGGGCAGGACAACGACCCCAGCATTTT. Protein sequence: CASSIRGAGQRPQHF.

CDR3 in DNA: TGTGCCAGCAGGCAGACAGGGAGCTCTGGAAACACCATATATTTT. The encoded protein is CASRQTGSSGNTIYF. The chain recombines TRBV6-1 with TRBJ1-3, with 7 bases matching TRBD1. The CDR3 runs to 15 residues. The V gene end was trimmed by 6 bases and the J gene end by 0 bases; junction bases not matched to a gene: 5. The germline V gene has CDR1 MNHNS and CDR2 SASEGT.

This CDR3 is CASSLERLEAFF. The CDR3 DNA reads as TGTGCCAGCAGCTTAGAAAGACTTGAAGCTTTCTTT. V usage is TRBV7-9 and J usage is TRBJ1-1; the D is unclear. The V gene's germline CDR1 is SEHNR and CDR2 FQNEAQ (reference sequence). This CDR3 contains 12 residues. V was trimmed by 1 base and J by 7 bases, leaving 7 bases between them.

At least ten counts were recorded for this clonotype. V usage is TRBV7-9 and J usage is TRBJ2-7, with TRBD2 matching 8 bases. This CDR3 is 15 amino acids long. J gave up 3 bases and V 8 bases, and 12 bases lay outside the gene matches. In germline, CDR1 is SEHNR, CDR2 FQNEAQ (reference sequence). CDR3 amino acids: CASAFRGGEDYEQYF. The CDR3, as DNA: TGTGCCAGCGCATTCCGGGGGGGCGAAGACTACGAGCAGTACTTC.

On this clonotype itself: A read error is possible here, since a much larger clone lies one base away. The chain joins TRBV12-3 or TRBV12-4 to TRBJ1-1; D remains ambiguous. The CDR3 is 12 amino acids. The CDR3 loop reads CASSLVPAGASF. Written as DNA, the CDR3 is TGTGCCAGCAGTTTAGTGCCGGCAGGAGCTTCCTTT.

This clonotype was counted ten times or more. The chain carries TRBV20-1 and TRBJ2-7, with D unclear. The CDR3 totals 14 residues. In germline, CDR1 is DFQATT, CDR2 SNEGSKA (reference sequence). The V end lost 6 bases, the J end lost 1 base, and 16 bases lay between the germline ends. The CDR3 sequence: CSARRVPTSYEQYF. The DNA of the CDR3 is TGCAGTGCCCGGCGTGTACCCACATCCTACGAGCAGTACTTC.

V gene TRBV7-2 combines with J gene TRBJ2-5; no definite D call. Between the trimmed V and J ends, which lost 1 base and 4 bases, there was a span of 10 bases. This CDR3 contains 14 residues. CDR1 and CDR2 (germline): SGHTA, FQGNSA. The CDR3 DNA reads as TGTGCCAGCAGCTTAGGACTTGGCAGAGAGACCCAGTACTTC. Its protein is CASSLGLGRETQYF.

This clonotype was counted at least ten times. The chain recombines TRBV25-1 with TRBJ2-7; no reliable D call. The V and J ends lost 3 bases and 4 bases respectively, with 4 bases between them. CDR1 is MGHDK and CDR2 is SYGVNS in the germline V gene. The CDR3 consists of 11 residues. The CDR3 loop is CASSDRYEQYF. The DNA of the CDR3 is TGTGCCAGCAGTGACAGATACGAGCAGTACTTC.

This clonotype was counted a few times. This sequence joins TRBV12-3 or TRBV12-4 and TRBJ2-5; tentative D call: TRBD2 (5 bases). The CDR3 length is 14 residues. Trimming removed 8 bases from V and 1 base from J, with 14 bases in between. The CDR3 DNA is TGTGCCAGCGCCCGTGGAGCGGCCCAAGAGACCCAGTACTTC. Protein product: CASARGAAQETQYF.

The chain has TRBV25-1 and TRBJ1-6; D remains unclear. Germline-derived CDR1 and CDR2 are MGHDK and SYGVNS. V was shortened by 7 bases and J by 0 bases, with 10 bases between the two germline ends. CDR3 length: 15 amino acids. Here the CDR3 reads CASMRTSSYNSPLHF. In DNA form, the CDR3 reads TGTGCCAGCATGAGAACGAGCTCCTATAATTCACCCCTCCACTTT. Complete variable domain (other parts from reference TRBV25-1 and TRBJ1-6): EADIYQTPRYLVIGTGKKITLECSQTMGHDKMYWYQQDPGMELHLIHYSYGVNSTEKGDLSSESTVSRIRTEHFPLTLESARPSHTSQYLCASMRTSSYNSPLHFGNGTRLTVT.

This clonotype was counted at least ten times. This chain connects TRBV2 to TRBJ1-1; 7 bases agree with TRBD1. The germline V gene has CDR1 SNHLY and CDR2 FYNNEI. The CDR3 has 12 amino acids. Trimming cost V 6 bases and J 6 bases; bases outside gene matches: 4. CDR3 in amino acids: CASRTGRPEAFF. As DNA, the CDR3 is TGTGCCAGCAGGACAGGGCGCCCTGAAGCTTTCTTT. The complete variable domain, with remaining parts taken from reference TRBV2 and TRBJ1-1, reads EPEVTQTPSHQVTQMGQEVILRCVPISNHLYFYWYRQILGQKVEFLVSFYNNEISEKSEIFDDQFSVERPDGSNFTLKIRSTKLEDSAMYFCASRTGRPEAFFGQGTRLTVV.

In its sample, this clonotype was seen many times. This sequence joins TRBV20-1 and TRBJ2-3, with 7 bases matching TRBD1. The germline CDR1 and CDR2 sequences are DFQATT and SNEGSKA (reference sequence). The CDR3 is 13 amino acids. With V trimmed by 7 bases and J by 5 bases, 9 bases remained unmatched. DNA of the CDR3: TGCAGTGAAAGGGGGCGAGATGGAGATACGCAGTATTTT. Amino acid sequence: CSERGRDGDTQYF.

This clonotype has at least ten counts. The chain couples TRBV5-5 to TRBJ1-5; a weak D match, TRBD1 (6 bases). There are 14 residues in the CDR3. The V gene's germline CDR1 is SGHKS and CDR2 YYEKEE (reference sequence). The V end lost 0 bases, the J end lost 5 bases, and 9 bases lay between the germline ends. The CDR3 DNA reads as TGTGCCAGCAGCTTGGCAGGGGACTATCAGCCCCAGCATTTT. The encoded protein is CASSLAGDYQPQHF.

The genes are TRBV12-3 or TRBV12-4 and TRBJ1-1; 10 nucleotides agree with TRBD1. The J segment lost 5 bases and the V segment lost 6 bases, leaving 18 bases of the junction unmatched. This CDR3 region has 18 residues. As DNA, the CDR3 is TGTGCCAGCAGACCCTTCGTCGCGCCCCGGGACAGGGGAACTGAAGCTTTCTTT. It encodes CASRPFVAPRDRGTEAFF.

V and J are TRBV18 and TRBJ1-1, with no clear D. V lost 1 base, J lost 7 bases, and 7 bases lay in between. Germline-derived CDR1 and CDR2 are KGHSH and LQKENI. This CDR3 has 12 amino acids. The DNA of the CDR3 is TGTGCCAGCTCACCACTGGGGAATGAAGCTTTCTTT. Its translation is CASSPLGNEAFF.

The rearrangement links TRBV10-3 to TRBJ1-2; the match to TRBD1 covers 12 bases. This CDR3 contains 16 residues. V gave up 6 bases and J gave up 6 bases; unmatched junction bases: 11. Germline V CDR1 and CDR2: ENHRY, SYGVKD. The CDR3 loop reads CAIRGHPGQGADGYTF. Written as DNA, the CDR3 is TGTGCCATCAGGGGCCATCCGGGACAGGGGGCGGATGGCTACACCTTC.

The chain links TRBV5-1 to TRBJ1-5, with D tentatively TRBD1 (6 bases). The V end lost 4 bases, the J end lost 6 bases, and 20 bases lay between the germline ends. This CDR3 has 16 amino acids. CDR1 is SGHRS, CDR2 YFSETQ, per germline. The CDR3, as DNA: TGCGCCAGCAGCCCAACCTTTTCACAGGGCTCTCAGCCCCAGCATTTT. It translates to CASSPTFSQGSQPQHF.

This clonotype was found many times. The CDR3 loop reads CSARDAASGGAHEQYF. As DNA, the CDR3 is TGCAGTGCTAGAGATGCGGCTAGCGGGGGGGCCCACGAGCAGTACTTC. The V call is TRBV20-1, the J call TRBJ2-7; 12 bases map to TRBD2. The CDR3 sequence is 16 residues long. V dropped 0 bases and J dropped 5; count of bases not matched to a gene: 8. In germline, CDR1 is DFQATT, CDR2 SNEGSKA (reference sequence).

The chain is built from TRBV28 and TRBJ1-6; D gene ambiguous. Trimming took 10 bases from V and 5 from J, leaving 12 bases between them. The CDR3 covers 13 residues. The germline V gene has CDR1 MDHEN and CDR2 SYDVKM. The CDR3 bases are TGTGCCACCCGGGCTAACAATAATTCACCCCTCCACTTT. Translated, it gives CATRANNNSPLHF.

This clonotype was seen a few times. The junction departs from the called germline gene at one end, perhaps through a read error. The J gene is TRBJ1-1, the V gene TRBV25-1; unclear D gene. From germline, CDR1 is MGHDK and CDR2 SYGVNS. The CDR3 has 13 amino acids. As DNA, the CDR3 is TGCGCCAGCAGCGTGTTAAGGAGCACTGAAGCTTTCTTT. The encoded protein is CASSVLRSTEAFF. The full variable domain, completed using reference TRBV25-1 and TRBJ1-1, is EADIYQTPRYLVIGTGKKITLECSQTMGHDKMYWYQQDPGMELHLIHYSYGVNSTEKGDLSSESTVSRIRTEHFPLTLESARPSHTSQYLCASSVLRSTEAFFGQGTRLTVV.

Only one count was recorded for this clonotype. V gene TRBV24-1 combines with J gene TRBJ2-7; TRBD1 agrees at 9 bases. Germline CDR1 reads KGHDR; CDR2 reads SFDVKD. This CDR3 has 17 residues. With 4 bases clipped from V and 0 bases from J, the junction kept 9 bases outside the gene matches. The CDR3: CATSDPGTGLSSYEQYF. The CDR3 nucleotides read TGTGCCACCAGTGACCCCGGGACAGGGCTAAGCTCCTACGAGCAGTACTTC.